The T cell receptor (beta chain) described here comes from a study of T cells in Graves' hyperthyroidism and ophthalmopathy. General observations from the study: Onset of ophthalmopathy came a median about 6.5 months after the model predicted it.

This clonotype was counted many times. Its matching antigen is unknown. Regions amplified from RNA transcripts were the TCR beta CDR3 regions. HTBI primers were the set used in a first-round RT-PCR of the TCR CDR3. MiXCR, applied by TCRdb to the multiplex PCR reads, yields one record per CDR3 protein. The table shows some 510,000 distinct CDR3 sequences, with less than 25% occurring only once. Trimming removed 7 bases at V and 3 bases at J, with 12 bases between. The CDR3 is 14 amino acids. Germline V gene lookup returns CDR1 MNHNS and CDR2 SASEGT. The TCR originated in a man aged 18 to 29 with Graves' hyperthyroidism. The sequenced material came from blood. The chain recombines TRBV6-1 with TRBJ2-2; no reliable D call. The CDR3 protein is CASIPRAYTGELFF. The CDR3 bases are TGTGCCAGCATCCCACGGGCTTACACCGGGGAGCTGTTTTTT.